This T cell receptor beta chain was profiled in a study of blood T cell repertoires in COVID-19. Across the whole study: Donors in the United States, Italy and Spain gave samples during acute or convalescent COVID-19.

Original analysis: Estimated nucleated cell counts came from reference gene primer amplification. Only in-frame clones appear in the TCRdb table, and some are missing; sequencing was by immunoSEQ multiplex PCR. V and J calls and clone size are given by that table; D and trimming were obtained from the DNA. The data contain about 150,000 clones, 70% to 90% of them singletons. Germline V lookup: CDR1 LGHDT, CDR2 YNNKEL (reference sequence). The ends were cut back, 3 bases at V and 5 bases at J, with 7 bases in the middle. The length of the CDR3 is 12 residues. This clone has just a few counts. Sequencing was performed on peripheral blood. This clonotype was obtained from a woman aged 70-85 years with acute or convalescent COVID-19. The chain employs TRBV3-1 (or the pseudogene TRBV3-2) and TRBJ2-5; TRBD1 might be the D (5 bases). The CDR3 nucleotides read TGTGCCAGCAGCCATGCAGGGGAGACCCAGTACTTC. Its protein is CASSHAGETQYF.